These T cell receptor beta chains were read from a single sample in a study of identical twins. Using its own MiXCR run on the 5' RACE reads, TCRdb lists one record per CDR3 protein. The table includes about 530,000 distinct CDR3 sequences, around 24% detected once. These data are also associated with another study on yellow fever vaccine responses in identical twins.

Sequencing used CD4+ T cells sorted from blood. The receptors were sampled from a woman aged 18 to 35 in good health. The CDR3 runs from the conserved cysteine through the conserved F or W. D genes are given only for firm matches. Clone size is not always given. Where it is, it says once, few, many or a class for expanded clones.

v_gene	len	j_gene	abundance	d_gene	CDR3nt	CDR3aa
TRBV7-9	15	TRBJ2-1	NA	NA	TGTGCCAGCAGCTCGCGGGGTTCACCTTACAATGAGCAGTTCTTC	CASSSRGSPYNEQFF
TRBV10-3	12	TRBJ2-1	NA	NA	TGTGCCATCAGTGAGTCCGGTAATGAGCAGTTCTTC	CAISESGNEQFF
TRBV10-3	16	TRBJ2-1	few	TRBD2	TGTGCCATCAGTGAGCCAGTGACTAGCGGACTCAATGAGCAGTTCTTC	CAISEPVTSGLNEQFF
TRBV29-1	14	TRBJ1-2	NA	TRBD1	TGCAGCGTTGATACGGGACAGCTTAACTATGGCTACACCTTC	CSVDTGQLNYGYTF
TRBV23-1	21	TRBJ2-3	NA	NA	TGCGCCAGCAGTCCCCCCGGGGGAGGGGGGGCCCGGCCCTTCGGCACAGATACGCAGTATTTT	CASSPPGGGGARPFGTDTQYF
TRBV28	18	TRBJ2-4	NA	NA	TGTGCCAGCAGTTTATCTCAACCTGGACGACTACTAGTTTCGGTTCAGTACTTC	CASSLSQPGRLLVSVQYF
TRBV19	13	TRBJ2-2	NA	NA	TGTGCCAGTTCCGAGGCCTACACCGGGGAGCTGTTTTTT	CASSEAYTGELFF
TRBV4-1	14	TRBJ2-7	NA	NA	TGCGCCAGCAGCTATAATATGTTGGGCTACGAGCAGTACTTC	CASSYNMLGYEQYF
TRBV5-1	16	TRBJ2-3	NA	NA	TGCGCCAGCAGCCCCATGACAGGCTCTAGCACAGATACGCAGTATTTT	CASSPMTGSSTDTQYF
TRBV6-2/TRBV6-3	17	TRBJ1-4	NA	TRBD1	TGTGCCAGCAGCTACGGACAGGGGGGATCAACTAATGAAAAACTGTTTTTT	CASSYGQGGSTNEKLFF
TRBV6-1	14	TRBJ2-7	NA	NA	TGTGCCAGCAGTGAAGCAGGGGGACGTAACGAGCAGTACTTC	CASSEAGGRNEQYF
TRBV2	13	TRBJ2-1	NA	NA	TGTGCCAGCAGTGATACCAGGGCGAATGAGCAGTTCTTC	CASSDTRANEQFF
TRBV29-1	13	TRBJ2-2	NA	NA	TGCAGCGTTTTCCGACGGACAAACGGGGAGCTGTTTTTT	CSVFRRTNGELFF
TRBV6-1	15	TRBJ2-1	NA	NA	TGTGCCAACTCGGAAACAGGGTCCTCCTACAATGAGCAGTTCTTC	CANSETGSSYNEQFF
TRBV10-3	15	TRBJ2-7	NA	NA	TGTGCCATCAGTGAGTCGATACCGCTAAACTACGAGCAGTACTTC	CAISESIPLNYEQYF
TRBV6-2/TRBV6-3	20	TRBJ2-1	NA	TRBD2	TGTGCCAGCAGGTCACCTAGCGGGAGTAGCGCCCTGTACTCGTACAATGAGCAGTTCTTC	CASRSPSGSSALYSYNEQFF
TRBV2	13	TRBJ2-7	NA	TRBD2	TGTGCCAGCAGAAGACTAGCGGGGTACGAGCAGTACTTC	CASRRLAGYEQYF
TRBV5-1	15	TRBJ2-2	many	TRBD1	TGCGCCAGCAGCCGGGACAGGGGGCAAGGCGGGGAGCTGTTTTTT	CASSRDRGQGGELFF
TRBV2	15	TRBJ2-7	few	NA	TGTGCCAGCAGTGAATCGGGGGTTGTCTCCTACGAGCAGTACTTC	CASSESGVVSYEQYF
TRBV3-1	16	TRBJ2-1	few	TRBD2	TGTGCCAGCAGCCAATACTCTAGCGGGAACTACAATGAGCAGTTCTTC	CASSQYSSGNYNEQFF
TRBV28	15	TRBJ2-5	few	NA	TGTGCCAGCAGTTACATTTCTCATGGTCGCGAGACCCAGTACTTC	CASSYISHGRETQYF
TRBV12-3/TRBV12-4	15	TRBJ2-3	few	TRBD2	TGTGCCAGCAGTTACAGCGGGGGGCCCACAGATACGCAGTATTTT	CASSYSGGPTDTQYF
TRBV5-6	15	TRBJ2-2	few	NA	TGTGCCAGCAGCCTCCAGGGAGGTCACACCGGGGAGCTGTTTTTT	CASSLQGGHTGELFF
TRBV6-1	17	TRBJ2-6	few	NA	TGTGCCAGCTTCCCGCAGGGCAGGAGCTCTGGGGCCAACGTCCTGACTTTC	CASFPQGRSSGANVLTF
TRBV11-3	11	TRBJ2-1	NA	NA	TGTGCCAGCAGCCTCCTACTTGAGCAGTTCTTC	CASSLLLEQFF
TRBV19	14	TRBJ2-7	NA	NA	TGTGCCAGTAGTACTTCGACAGGATCCTACGAGCAGTACTTC	CASSTSTGSYEQYF
TRBV7-9	17	TRBJ2-1	NA	TRBD2	TGTGCCAGCAGTTCGAATCTGAGCGGGGGCTTCTACAATGAGCAGTTCTTC	CASSSNLSGGFYNEQFF
TRBV5-8	16	TRBJ2-7	NA	NA	TGTGCCAGCAGCTCAAGGGACCGCCCAGGAGACTACGAGCAGTACTTC	CASSSRDRPGDYEQYF
TRBV20-1	12	TRBJ1-2	few	NA	TGCAGTGCCAAGAGAGACTCCCATGGCTACACCTTC	CSAKRDSHGYTF
TRBV6-5	17	TRBJ2-3	NA	TRBD2	TGTGCCAGCAGTGTACTAGCGGGAGGGCCCAGCACAGATACGCAGTATTTT	CASSVLAGGPSTDTQYF
TRBV7-6	16	TRBJ2-3	NA	TRBD2	TGTGCCAGCAGCTTGGGCAGCGGGAGTCCCCAAGATACGCAGTATTTT	CASSLGSGSPQDTQYF
TRBV12-3/TRBV12-4	14	TRBJ1-5	NA	TRBD1	TGTGCCAGCAGTTTATTGGGACAGGGGCAGCCCCAGCATTTT	CASSLLGQGQPQHF
TRBV19	14	TRBJ1-2	NA	NA	TGTGCCAGTAGTATCGCACAAGGGGCGGTTGGCTACACCTTC	CASSIAQGAVGYTF
TRBV4-1	14	TRBJ2-2	NA	NA	TGCGCCAGCAGCCGACCGGGGTCCACCGGGGAGCTGTTTTTT	CASSRPGSTGELFF
TRBV7-3	15	TRBJ2-1	NA	NA	TGTGCCAGCAGCTTTTCGAGGGATCTCCGCAATGAGCAGTTCTTC	CASSFSRDLRNEQFF
TRBV6-5	14	TRBJ1-1	NA	TRBD1	TGTGCCAGCAGGTCTCGGGACAGGGGTGCTGAAGCTTTCTTT	CASRSRDRGAEAFF
TRBV5-1	16	TRBJ2-2	few	NA	TGCGCCAGCAGCTTGGCCGCGGACGTCAACACCGGGGAGCTGTTTTTT	CASSLAADVNTGELFF
TRBV2	20	TRBJ2-3	NA	TRBD2	TGTGCCAGCAGTGAAGGGCATCTATTACTAGCGGCCGGGATGGCAGATACGCAGTATTTT	CASSEGHLLLAAGMADTQYF
TRBV5-1	16	TRBJ2-1	NA	TRBD1	TGCGCCAGCAGCGAATACGGACAGGGGATTTACAATGAGCAGTTCTTC	CASSEYGQGIYNEQFF
TRBV15	15	TRBJ2-7	NA	TRBD2	TGTGCCACCAGCAGTTCCGGGCGGGGGGCCTACGAGCAGTACTTC	CATSSSGRGAYEQYF
TRBV7-6	14	TRBJ1-2	NA	TRBD1	TGTGCCAGCAGCTTAAGACAGGGAAGCTATGGCTACACCTTC	CASSLRQGSYGYTF